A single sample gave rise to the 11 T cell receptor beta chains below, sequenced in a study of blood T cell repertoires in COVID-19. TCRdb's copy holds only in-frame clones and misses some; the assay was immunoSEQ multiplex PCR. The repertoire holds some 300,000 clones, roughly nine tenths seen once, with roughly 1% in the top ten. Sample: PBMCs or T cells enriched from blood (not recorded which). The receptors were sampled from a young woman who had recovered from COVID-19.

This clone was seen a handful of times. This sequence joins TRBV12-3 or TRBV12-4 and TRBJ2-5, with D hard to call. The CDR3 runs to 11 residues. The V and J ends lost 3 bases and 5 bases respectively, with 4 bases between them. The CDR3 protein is CASSFGETQYF. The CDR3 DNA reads TGTGCCAGCAGTTTCGGGGAGACCCAGTACTTC.

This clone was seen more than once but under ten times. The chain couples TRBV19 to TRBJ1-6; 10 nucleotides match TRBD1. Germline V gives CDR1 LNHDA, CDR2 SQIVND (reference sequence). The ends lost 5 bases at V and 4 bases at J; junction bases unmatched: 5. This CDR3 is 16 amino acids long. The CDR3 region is CASSEGTGAYNSPLHF. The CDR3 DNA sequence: TGTGCCAGTAGTGAGGGGACAGGGGCATATAATTCACCCCTCCACTTT.

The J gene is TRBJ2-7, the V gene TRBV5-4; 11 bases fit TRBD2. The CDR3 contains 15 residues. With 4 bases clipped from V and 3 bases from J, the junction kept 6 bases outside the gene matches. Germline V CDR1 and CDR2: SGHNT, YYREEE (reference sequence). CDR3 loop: CASSKDGTSGYEQYF. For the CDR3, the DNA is TGTGCCAGCAGCAAGGATGGGACTAGCGGCTACGAGCAGTACTTC.

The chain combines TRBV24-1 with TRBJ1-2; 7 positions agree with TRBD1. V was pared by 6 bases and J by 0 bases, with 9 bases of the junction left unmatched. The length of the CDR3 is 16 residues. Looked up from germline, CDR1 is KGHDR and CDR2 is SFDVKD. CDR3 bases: TGTGCCACCAGTCACGGAGGGGGCGGCTCTAACTATGGCTACACCTTC. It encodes CATSHGGGGSNYGYTF.

The CDR3 DNA sequence: TGTGCCAGCAGCCTAAAACTAGCGGGGAACTACAATGAGCAGTTCTTC. Protein product: CASSLKLAGNYNEQFF. This chain links TRBV3-1 (or the pseudogene TRBV3-2) with TRBJ2-1; 10 bases are a match to TRBD2. Per germline, CDR1 LGHDT and CDR2 YNNKEL (reference sequence). This CDR3 has 16 residues. The J segment lost 3 bases and the V segment lost 4 bases, leaving 6 bases of the junction unmatched.

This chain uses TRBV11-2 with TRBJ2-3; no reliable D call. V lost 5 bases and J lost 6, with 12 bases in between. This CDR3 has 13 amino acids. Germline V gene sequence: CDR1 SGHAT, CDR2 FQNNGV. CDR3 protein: CASSPLDTDTQYF. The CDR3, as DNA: TGTGCCAGCAGCCCCCTCGACACCGATACGCAGTATTTT.

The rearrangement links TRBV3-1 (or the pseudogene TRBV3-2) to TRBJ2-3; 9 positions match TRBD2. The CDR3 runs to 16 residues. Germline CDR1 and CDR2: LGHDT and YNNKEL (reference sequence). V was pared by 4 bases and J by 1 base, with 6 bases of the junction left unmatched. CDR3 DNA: TGTGCCAGCAGCCGGCGCGGGGGGGCTGGCACAGATACGCAGTATTTT. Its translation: CASSRRGGAGTDTQYF.

The CDR3 loop reads CASSLGPGEQYF. In nucleotides, the CDR3 is TGTGCCAGCAGTTTAGGGCCGGGCGAGCAGTACTTC. The chain recombines TRBV12-3 or TRBV12-4 with TRBJ2-7, with D unresolved. V lost 1 base, J lost 6 bases, and 7 bases lay in between. The CDR3 loop spans 12 amino acids.

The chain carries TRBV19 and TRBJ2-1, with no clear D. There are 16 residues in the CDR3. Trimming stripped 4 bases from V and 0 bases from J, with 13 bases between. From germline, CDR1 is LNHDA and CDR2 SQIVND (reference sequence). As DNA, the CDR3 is TGTGCCAGTAGTACCTCAGGAATCAGCTCCTACAATGAGCAGTTCTTC. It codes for CASSTSGISSYNEQFF.

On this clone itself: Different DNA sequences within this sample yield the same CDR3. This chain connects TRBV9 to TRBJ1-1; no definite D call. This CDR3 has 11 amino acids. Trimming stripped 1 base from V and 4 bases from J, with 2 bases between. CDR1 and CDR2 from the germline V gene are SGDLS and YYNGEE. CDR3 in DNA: TGTGCCAGCAGCGTACGCACTGAAGCTTTCTTT. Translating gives CASSVRTEAFF.

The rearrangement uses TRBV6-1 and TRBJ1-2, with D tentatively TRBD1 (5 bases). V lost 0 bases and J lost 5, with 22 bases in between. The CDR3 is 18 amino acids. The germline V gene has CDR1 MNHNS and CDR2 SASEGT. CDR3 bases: TGTGCCAGCAGTGAAGCAATGTTCGGCCAGGGTGGTCGGTATGGCTACACCTTC. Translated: CASSEAMFGQGGRYGYTF.